The table lists the clone carrying this T cell receptor (beta chain) with a count of one. Its antigen is unknown. The beta constant-region primer was an equimolar mix of two oligonucleotides covering TRBC1 and TRBC2. Nested alpha and beta constant-region primers with the SP2 primer drove four PCR rounds on ligated cDNA. Each CDR3 protein is one row after TCRdb ran MiXCR on the UMI-ligation and nested PCR reads. The sample holds 130,000 to 150,000 distinct CDR3 sequences; 22% are singletons and the top ten take roughly 0.1%. This record comes from a study of naive and memory T cell subsets. V trimming: 6 bases; J trimming: 8 bases; junction bases outside the gene matches: 13. CDR1 and CDR2 from the germline V gene are MGHDK and SYGVNS. The CDR3 is 16 residues long. Four subsets defined by CD45RA and CD27 were sorted after CD3, CD4, CD8 and live/dead staining. Study-wide results and limits: Each distinct alpha or beta sequence counts as one clonotype. Naive repertoires, especially CD8, held a few larger clonotypes, possibly memory cells re-expressing CD45RA. Activation and differentiation may alter RNA-based TCR counts.

Material: naive CD4+ T cells from blood. The source is a human donor in good health. The chain links TRBV25-1 to TRBJ2-1; 10 bases align to TRBD2. CDR3 amino acids: CASSEARLAGVHEQFF. The CDR3 nucleotides read TGTGCCAGCAGCGAAGCCAGACTAGCGGGTGTCCATGAGCAGTTCTTC.